This is a list of T cell receptor beta chains from one sample in a study of T cells in Graves' hyperthyroidism and ophthalmopathy. TCRdb reprocessed the multiplex PCR reads with MiXCR, giving one entry per CDR3 protein. This sample has 200,000 to 250,000 distinct CDR3 sequences, with about a sixth found just once. The sequencing input was blood. All receptors come from a man aged 40-50 years with Graves' hyperthyroidism. The CDR3 runs from the conserved cysteine through the conserved F or W. Fields, in order: D gene, V gene, clone size, J gene, CDR3 protein, CDR3 DNA. The D gene is left open where the match is weak. Clone sizes are given selectively: once, few, many, or a class where the clone is expanded.

>NA|TRBV20-1|many|TRBJ1-1
CSAPDRTVNTEAFF
TGCAGTGCTCCCGACAGGACCGTGAACACTGAAGCTTTCTTT
>NA|TRBV18|NA|TRBJ2-7
CASSPPATRGEQYF
TGTGCCAGCTCACCACCGGCCACTCGGGGAGAGCAGTACTTC
>TRBD1|TRBV19|NA|TRBJ1-1
CASSPGQGITEAFF
TGTGCCAGTAGCCCGGGACAGGGGATCACTGAAGCTTTCTTT
>NA|TRBV20-1|many|TRBJ1-1
CSARDLAQNTEAFF
TGCAGTGCTAGAGATTTAGCGCAGAACACTGAAGCTTTCTTT
>NA|TRBV20-1|many|TRBJ2-3
CSAQGQISSDTDTQYF
TGCAGTGCCCAAGGACAGATCTCATCGGACACAGATACGCAGTATTTT
>NA|TRBV24-1|NA|TRBJ2-7
CATSDFSGDEQYF
TGTGCCACCAGTGATTTTTCAGGGGACGAGCAGTACTTC
>NA|TRBV4-2|NA|TRBJ2-7
CASSQVTQGTYEQYF
TGTGCCAGCAGCCAAGTAACACAGGGAACCTACGAGCAGTACTTC
>NA|TRBV3-1|NA|TRBJ2-3
CASSHLGGTDTQYF
TGTGCCAGCAGCCACCTGGGGGGCACAGATACGCAGTATTTT
>TRBD1|TRBV6-1|NA|TRBJ2-1
CASTGTGGGSYEQFF
TGTGCCAGCACCGGGACAGGGGGCGGGTCATATGAGCAGTTCTTC
>NA|TRBV7-9|many|TRBJ2-7
CASSLGWGYEQYF
TGTGCCAGCAGCTTAGGCTGGGGGTACGAGCAGTACTTC
>TRBD2|TRBV6-2/TRBV6-3|many|TRBJ2-7
CASSGTSGYEQYF
TGTGCCAGCAGCGGGACTAGCGGTTACGAGCAGTACTTC
>NA|TRBV12-3/TRBV12-4|NA|TRBJ2-5
CASSEEGLLEETQYF
TGTGCCAGCAGTGAAGAGGGACTTTTGGAAGAGACCCAGTACTTC
>TRBD1|TRBV30|many|TRBJ2-7
CAWSGQGDEQYF
TGTGCCTGGAGTGGACAGGGCGACGAGCAGTACTTC
>TRBD2|TRBV4-1|NA|TRBJ2-1
CASSQEWSTSGGNEQFF
TGCGCCAGCAGCCAAGAATGGTCGACTAGCGGGGGGAATGAGCAGTTCTTC
>TRBD1|TRBV5-6|few|TRBJ2-3
CASSMGQGRTDTQYF
TGTGCCAGCAGCATGGGACAGGGAAGGACAGATACGCAGTATTTT
>NA|TRBV9|few|TRBJ2-1
CASSVGGGANEQFF
TGTGCCAGCAGCGTAGGTGGAGGGGCGAATGAGCAGTTCTTC
>TRBD2|TRBV9|NA|TRBJ2-1
CASSVEGTSGNEQFF
TGTGCCAGCAGCGTAGAAGGGACTAGCGGCAATGAGCAGTTCTTC
>NA|TRBV20-1|many|TRBJ1-1
CYGGLNTEAFF
TGCTATGGGGGCTTGAACACTGAAGCTTTCTTT
>TRBD2|TRBV28|few|TRBJ2-3
CASRPGGGDTQYF
TGTGCCAGCAGACCGGGGGGAGGGGATACGCAGTATTTT
>NA|TRBV7-8|few|TRBJ1-1
CASSLGGWQGAFF
TGTGCCAGCAGCTTAGGAGGTTGGCAGGGAGCTTTCTTT
>NA|TRBV6-2/TRBV6-3|NA|TRBJ1-1
CASSRHPQGNTEASF
TGTGCCAGCAGCCGCCACCCCCAGGGAAACACTGAAGCTTCCTTT
>NA|TRBV5-4|few|TRBJ1-1
CASSLGGDLNTEAFF
TGTGCCAGCAGCCTGGGAGGGGACTTGAACACTGAAGCTTTCTTT
>NA|TRBV5-4|NA|TRBJ2-7
CASSLDAGSGEQYF
TGTGCCAGCAGCTTGGATGCGGGGTCGGGCGAGCAGTACTTC
>NA|TRBV20-1|many|TRBJ2-7
CSATETARDEQYF
TGCAGTGCCACCGAGACGGCGCGGGACGAGCAGTACTTC
>NA|TRBV18|many|TRBJ2-3
CASSPLKTDTQYF
TGTGCCAGCTCACCACTGAAGACAGATACGCAGTATTTT
>TRBD1|TRBV28|many|TRBJ1-3
CASNIQGWEDTIYF
TGTGCCAGCAACATACAGGGGTGGGAAGACACCATATATTTT
>NA|TRBV5-4|NA|TRBJ1-2
CASSLDEGGAGGYTF
TGTGCCAGCAGCTTGGACGAGGGAGGGGCGGGAGGCTACACCTTC
>NA|TRBV7-9|many|TRBJ1-2
CASSADLSRYTF
TGTGCCAGCAGCGCGGACCTTTCTCGCTACACCTTC
>NA|TRBV19|NA|TRBJ2-7
CASSTRGRNYEQYF
TGTGCCAGTAGTACGAGGGGACGGAACTACGAGCAGTACTTC
>TRBD2|TRBV28|many|TRBJ2-3
CASSLGEGPDTQYF
TGTGCCAGCAGTTTAGGGGAGGGACCAGATACGCAGTATTTT
>TRBD1|TRBV10-3|many|TRBJ2-6
CATWTGGGEANVLTF
TGTGCCACTTGGACAGGGGGGGGGGAGGCCAACGTCCTGACTTTC
>NA|TRBV6-1|many|TRBJ1-5
CATSPQGFNQPQHF
TGTGCCACCTCCCCCCAGGGGTTCAATCAGCCCCAGCATTTT
>NA|TRBV12-3/TRBV12-4|few|TRBJ2-6
CASSLGVGANVLTF
TGTGCCAGCAGTTTAGGGGTTGGGGCCAACGTCCTGACTTTC
>TRBD2|TRBV24-1|many|TRBJ2-3
CATSEPSGGHTDTQYF
TGTGCCACCAGTGAGCCGAGCGGGGGGCATACAGATACGCAGTATTTT
>NA|TRBV30|many|TRBJ2-1
CAWSVRNSGEQFF
TGTGCCTGGAGTGTGCGAAACTCTGGTGAGCAGTTCTTC
>NA|TRBV10-3|NA|TRBJ2-5
CAISESWDTQETQYF
TGTGCCATCAGTGAGTCGTGGGACACTCAAGAGACCCAGTACTTC
>TRBD2|TRBV7-3|NA|TRBJ2-1
CASSRLAGGGDEQFF
TGTGCCAGCAGCCGACTAGCGGGGGGTGGGGATGAGCAGTTCTTC
>TRBD1|TRBV2|NA|TRBJ2-2
CASSESTQGAGELFF
TGTGCCAGCAGTGAAAGTACACAGGGGGCCGGGGAGCTGTTTTTT
>TRBD1|TRBV27|many|TRBJ2-7
CASSLTLDRGLSYEQYF
TGTGCCAGCAGTTTAACCCTAGACAGGGGGCTTTCCTACGAGCAGTACTTC
>TRBD2|TRBV7-2|once|TRBJ2-5
CASSLGIAGGGETQYF
TGTGCCAGCAGCTTAGGAATAGCGGGGGGCGGAGAGACCCAGTACTTC
>NA|TRBV24-1|many|TRBJ2-3
CATSDDGSAQYF
TGTGCCACCAGTGATGATGGGAGTGCGCAGTATTTT
>TRBD1|TRBV5-1|many|TRBJ1-6
CASSPAGTGARYSPLHF
TGCGCCAGCAGCCCCGCCGGGACAGGGGCCAGGTATTCACCCCTCCACTTT
>TRBD1|TRBV2|many|TRBJ2-1
CASKGQGNNEQFF
TGTGCCAGCAAGGGACAGGGGAACAATGAGCAGTTCTTC
>TRBD1|TRBV19|many|TRBJ1-1
CASTAMGQGGTEAFF
TGTGCCAGTACGGCAATGGGACAGGGAGGCACTGAAGCTTTCTTT
>NA|TRBV20-1|many|TRBJ2-7
CSARDLGQPSYEQYF
TGCAGTGCTAGAGACCTAGGACAGCCCTCCTACGAGCAGTACTTC
>NA|TRBV27|many|TRBJ1-4
CASSSPRAEKLFF
TGTGCCAGCAGCTCTCCCAGAGCTGAAAAACTGTTTTTT
>NA|TRBV30|few|TRBJ2-3
CAWSSSGTGTQYF
TGTGCCTGGAGTTCCTCCGGGACCGGTACGCAGTATTTT
>NA|TRBV7-2|many|TRBJ1-3
CASSPYVGTIYF
TGTGCCAGCAGCCCCTACGTGGGCACCATATATTTT
>NA|TRBV28|NA|TRBJ1-4
CASSSDREKLFF
TGTGCCAGCAGCTCCGACAGAGAAAAACTGTTTTTT
>TRBD1|TRBV12-5|many|TRBJ1-5
CASGRRNRGESGNQPQHF
TGTGCTAGTGGCCGGCGGAACAGGGGTGAGAGCGGCAATCAGCCCCAGCATTTT
>NA|TRBV2|many|TRBJ1-2
CASSVDMGGGYTF
TGTGCCAGCAGTGTTGATATGGGCGGAGGCTACACCTTC
>TRBD1|TRBV7-2|NA|TRBJ2-1
CASSPQGARNEQFF
TGTGCCAGCAGTCCACAGGGGGCGCGCAATGAGCAGTTCTTC
>NA|TRBV5-5|NA|TRBJ1-3
CASSWADNSGNTIYF
TGTGCCAGCAGCTGGGCAGACAACTCTGGAAACACCATATATTTT
>NA|TRBV15|few|TRBJ1-4
CATSRGLGSHEKLFF
TGTGCCACCAGCAGAGGCTTGGGGTCCCATGAAAAACTGTTTTTT